Below are 27 T cell receptor beta chains sequenced from a single sample in a study of T cells in Graves' hyperthyroidism and ophthalmopathy. RNA transcripts were the template for amplifying TCR beta CDR3 regions. First-round RT-PCR of the TCR CDR3 relied on the HTBI primer set. MiXCR was run by TCRdb on the multiplex PCR reads, yielding one entry per CDR3 protein. This sample has some 500,000 distinct CDR3 sequences, with roughly 16% found just once. Sequencing used blood. These receptors all stem from a woman aged 25 to 39 with Graves' ophthalmopathy.

This clonotype came up many times. The chain is built from TRBV7-2 and TRBJ2-5; D is undetermined. CDR3 length equals 11 residues. Per germline, CDR1 SGHTA and CDR2 FQGNSA. V gave up 8 bases and J gave up 5 bases, with 9 bases separating them. CDR3 sequence: CASAAVETQYF. CDR3 nucleotide sequence: TGTGCCAGCGCGGCTGTGGAGACCCAGTACTTC. Looking up the rest from reference TRBV7-2 and TRBJ2-5 gives the full variable domain: GAGVSQSPSNKVTEKGKDVELRCDPISGHTALYWYRQSLGQGLEFLIYFQGNSAPDKSGLPSDRFSAERTGGSVSTLTIQRTQQEDSAVYLCASAAVETQYFGPGTRLLVL.

This clonotype was detected ten times or more. The chain uses TRBV2 and TRBJ2-7; D gene ambiguous. Per the germline V gene, CDR1 is SNHLY and CDR2 is FYNNEI. The CDR3 spans 14 residues. Trimming removed 6 bases at V and 3 bases at J, with 15 bases between. The CDR3 DNA sequence: TGTGCCAGCAGAGTGACTGTGATAAACTACGAGCAGTACTTC. It codes for CASRVTVINYEQYF. Looking up the rest from reference TRBV2 and TRBJ2-7 gives the full variable domain: EPEVTQTPSHQVTQMGQEVILRCVPISNHLYFYWYRQILGQKVEFLVSFYNNEISEKSEIFDDQFSVERPDGSNFTLKIRSTKLEDSAMYFCASRVTVINYEQYFGPGTRLTVT.

A word on this clonotype: This may stem from a read error, because a much larger clone lies one nucleotide away. The chain couples TRBV6-5 to TRBJ2-7; D not certain. Matching the DNA end better, TRBJ2-1 makes the J call doubtful. CDR1 and CDR2 from the germline V gene are MNHEY and SVGAGI. The CDR3 has 12 amino acids. CDR3 DNA sequence: TGTGCCAGCAGTCACGCCGTTTACGAGCAGTTCTTC. It translates to CASSHAVYEQFF.

V and J are TRBV29-1 and TRBJ2-2; 7 bases are shared with TRBD2. In germline, CDR1 is SQVTM, CDR2 ANQGSEA. Trimming at V came to 3 bases and at J to 7 bases, leaving 5 bases not matched to a gene. This CDR3 has 13 residues. The CDR3 loop reads CSVDSGGGGELFF. The DNA for the CDR3 is TGCAGCGTTGATTCGGGAGGAGGCGGGGAGCTGTTTTTT.

This clonotype was seen a few times. The rearrangement links TRBV6-1 to TRBJ2-1; 7 nucleotides agree with TRBD1. Germline CDR1 reads MNHNS; CDR2 reads SASEGT. This CDR3 contains 15 residues. V gave up 5 bases and J gave up 2 bases; unmatched junction bases: 6. The CDR3 nucleotides read TGTGCCAGCAGTCCCATGCAGGGGGCCTACAATGAGCAGTTCTTC. Protein: CASSPMQGAYNEQFF.

Many counts were recorded for this clonotype. The chain employs TRBV7-2 and TRBJ1-6; 9 bases match TRBD1. Trimming took 3 bases from V and 7 from J; bases not matched to a gene: 4. The germline V gene encodes CDR1 SGHTA and CDR2 FQGNSA. This CDR3 has 15 residues. CDR3 in DNA: TGTGCCAGCAGCTTTACCGGGACAGGGAATTCACCCCTCCACTTT. Translated: CASSFTGTGNSPLHF.

Many counts were recorded for this clonotype. The chain combines TRBV20-1 with TRBJ1-1; 7 nucleotides agree with TRBD1. Losses at the gene ends were 3 bases for V and 1 base for J; bases not matched to a gene: 2. The CDR3 runs to 13 residues. Germline V CDR1 and CDR2: DFQATT, SNEGSKA (reference sequence). The CDR3: CSARTGKNTEAFF. The CDR3 DNA reads as TGCAGTGCTAGGACAGGGAAGAACACTGAAGCTTTCTTT.

This clonotype turned up a few times. The chain combines TRBV28 with TRBJ1-6, with 8 bases matching TRBD1. The CDR3 has 16 residues. Germline V gene sequence: CDR1 MDHEN, CDR2 SYDVKM. V was pared by 5 bases and J by 7 bases, with 10 bases of the junction left unmatched. The CDR3 reads CASSHKTGAKNSPLHF. The DNA for the CDR3 is TGTGCCAGCAGTCACAAGACAGGGGCGAAAAATTCACCCCTCCACTTT.

At least ten counts were recorded for this clonotype. J is TRBJ2-7 and V is TRBV19; 8 bases align to TRBD2. Germline trimming cut 9 bases from V and 2 bases from J; bases unmatched to any gene: 9. Germline V gene data show CDR1 as LNHDA and CDR2 as SQIVND (reference sequence). The length of the CDR3 is 14 residues. CDR3 bases: TGTGCCAGCAGCAGAGGCGGGGGGCCCTACGAGCAGTACTTC. It yields the protein CASSRGGGPYEQYF.

The chain combines TRBV20-1 with TRBJ2-3; TRBD2 matches at 10 bases. The V segment lost 8 bases and the J segment 1 base; nucleotides outside the gene matches: 6. Germline V gene sequence: CDR1 DFQATT, CDR2 SNEGSKA (reference sequence). This CDR3 region has 14 residues. The CDR3 here is CSPGTSDRTDTQYF. Here the CDR3 DNA reads TGCAGTCCCGGGACTAGCGACCGCACAGATACGCAGTATTTT.

This clonotype was found a few times. This chain uses TRBV6-2 or TRBV6-3 with TRBJ2-7, with TRBD2 as a possible D gene (5 bases). CDR3 size: 16 residues. CDR1 is MNHEY and CDR2 is SVGEGT in the germline V gene. V was clipped by 0 bases and J by 1 base, with 13 bases between them. CDR3 nucleotides: TGTGCCAGCAGTTACTCGAGCCCGATAGCGTCCTACGAGCAGTACTTC. This encodes CASSYSSPIASYEQYF.

This clonotype occurred a few times. The chain uses TRBV28 and TRBJ2-2, with no clear D. Trimming stripped 3 bases from V and 0 bases from J, with 5 bases between. Germline V gene data show CDR1 as MDHEN and CDR2 as SYDVKM. The CDR3 runs to 14 residues. The CDR3 is CASSFASNTGELFF. The CDR3 nucleotides are TGTGCCAGCAGTTTTGCCTCGAACACCGGGGAGCTGTTTTTT.

The chain uses TRBV10-3 and TRBJ2-5; TRBD2 matches 9 bases. The germline CDR1 and CDR2 sequences are ENHRY and SYGVKD. The V segment lost 4 bases and the J segment 1 base; nucleotides outside the gene matches: 4. The CDR3 consists of 15 residues. CDR3 nucleotides: TGTGCCATCAGTGCAGCGGGAGGCCGCCAAGAGACCCAGTACTTC. Its translation is CAISAAGGRQETQYF.

The rearrangement links TRBV7-9 to TRBJ1-3; D ambiguous. Germline CDR1 SEHNR, CDR2 FQNEAQ (reference sequence). The CDR3 runs 16 residues. Trimming cost V 2 bases and J 3 bases, with 14 bases left between them. The CDR3 here is CASSLNLFVDGNTIYF. The CDR3 region has the DNA TGTGCCAGCAGCTTAAATCTGTTTGTAGATGGAAACACCATATATTTT. Using reference TRBV7-9 and TRBJ1-3 for the parts outside the CDR3, the full variable domain is DTGVSQNPRHKITKRGQNVTFRCDPISEHNRLYWYRQTLGQGPEFLTYFQNEAQLEKSRLLSDRFSAERPKGSFSTLEIQRTEQGDSAMYLCASSLNLFVDGNTIYFGEGSWLTVV.

This clonotype was seen ten or more times. V is TRBV27 and J is TRBJ2-1; TRBD2 aligns across 16 bases. After removal of 3 bases from V and 5 bases from J, the junction contained 4 bases not matched to a gene. CDR3 size: 17 residues. Germline V gene data show CDR1 as MNHEY and CDR2 as SMNVEV (reference sequence). The CDR3 DNA follows: TGTGCCAGCAGTTTGGGACTAGCGGGAGGGCCCCACAATGAGCAGTTCTTC. Its protein product is CASSLGLAGGPHNEQFF.

This sequence joins TRBV6-2 or TRBV6-3 and TRBJ2-7; TRBD2 aligns across 11 bases. V trimming: 8 bases; J trimming: 7 bases; junction bases outside the gene matches: 4. CDR1 MNHEY and CDR2 SVGEGT come from the germline V gene. CDR3 length: 12 residues. CDR3 sequence reads: CASGLAGGEQYF. The DNA of the CDR3 is TGTGCCAGCGGCCTAGCGGGGGGTGAGCAGTACTTC.

The chain has TRBV27 and TRBJ2-5; no firm D call. The V end lost 2 bases, the J end lost 1 base, and 8 bases lay between the germline ends. In germline, CDR1 is MNHEY, CDR2 SMNVEV (reference sequence). There are 14 residues in the CDR3. CDR3 bases: TGTGCCAGCAGTTTAAGGAACTTCCAAGAGACCCAGTACTTC. This gives the protein CASSLRNFQETQYF.

The J gene is TRBJ2-4, the V gene TRBV27, with 7 bases identical to TRBD1. V shed 5 bases and J 2 bases; nucleotides not matched to a gene: 12. This CDR3 comprises 17 residues. Germline CDR1 is MNHEY and CDR2 is SMNVEV (reference sequence). The CDR3 DNA reads as TGTGCCAGCAGTACGGACAGGCTAGTTCTATCCAAAAACATTCAGTACTTC. Translated, it gives CASSTDRLVLSKNIQYF.

This chain uses TRBV15 with TRBJ2-7, with TRBD2 matching over 11 bases. After removal of 3 bases from V and 3 bases from J, the junction contained 1 base not matched to a gene. The CDR3 has 14 amino acids. Per the germline V gene, CDR1 is LNHNV and CDR2 is YYDKDF (reference sequence). The CDR3 sequence: CATSRTSGIYEQYF. The CDR3, as DNA: TGTGCCACCAGCAGGACTAGCGGGATCTACGAGCAGTACTTC.

This clonotype was recorded many times. The chain couples TRBV28 to TRBJ1-1; 8 bases agree with TRBD1. Germline V lookup: CDR1 MDHEN, CDR2 SYDVKM. This CDR3 has 14 residues. V was clipped by 6 bases and J by 3 bases; unmatched bases: 6. CDR3 DNA sequence: TGTGCCAGCAGGGCAGGGGGCGCGGACACTGAAGCTTTCTTT. This codes for CASRAGGADTEAFF.

V usage is TRBV5-4 and J usage is TRBJ2-7; 12 nucleotides agree with TRBD1. Germline V gene sequence: CDR1 SGHNT, CDR2 YYREEE (reference sequence). The CDR3 spans 15 residues. After removal of 0 bases from V and 7 bases from J, the junction contained 5 bases not matched to a gene. The CDR3 spells CASSLAGQGADEQYF. Written as DNA, the CDR3 is TGTGCCAGCAGCTTGGCGGGACAGGGGGCAGATGAGCAGTACTTC.

This clonotype has ten or more counts. This rearrangement joins TRBV7-3 to TRBJ2-1; 8 bases align to TRBD2. The V and J ends lost 4 bases and 10 bases, in that order; junction bases with no gene match: 12. The CDR3 runs to 15 residues. Germline-derived CDR1 and CDR2 are SGHTA and FQGTGA. CDR3 sequence: CASSSGRTSLQEQFF. In nucleotides, the CDR3 is TGTGCCAGCAGCTCCGGGCGGACTAGCCTTCAAGAGCAGTTCTTC.

This clonotype showed up many times. V usage is TRBV7-8 and J usage is TRBJ2-1; D not certain. The CDR3 has 16 amino acids. The germline V gene encodes CDR1 SGHVS and CDR2 FQNEAQ. The V gene lost 5 bases and the J gene lost 5 bases, with 19 bases spanning the gap. The CDR3 DNA follows: TGTGCCAGCAGCAAGATGGCCCTGGGCTGGGACAATGAGCAGTTCTTC. Translation: CASSKMALGWDNEQFF.

The J gene is TRBJ1-2, the V gene TRBV7-4; the match to TRBD1 covers 7 bases. After removal of 5 bases from V and 3 bases from J, the junction contained 6 bases not matched to a gene. Germline CDR1 SGHVT, CDR2 SQSDAQ. The CDR3 is 14 amino acids. The DNA of the CDR3 is TGTGCCAGCAGCCCTACCGACAGGGACTATGGCTACACCTTC. It encodes CASSPTDRDYGYTF.

This clonotype was found many times. The chain joins TRBV13 to TRBJ1-2, with D possibly matching TRBD1 (6 bases). Looked up from germline, CDR1 is PRHDT and CDR2 is FYEKMQ (reference sequence). This CDR3 region has 12 residues. V was pared by 3 bases and J by 8 bases, with 10 bases between. For the CDR3, the DNA is TGTGCCAGCAGCTTGGTAGGGGGAGGCTACACCTTC. Amino acid sequence: CASSLVGGGYTF.

This chain links TRBV4-1 with TRBJ2-1, with no clear D. The CDR3 is 13 amino acids. Trimming shortened V by 3 bases and J by 3 bases, and 6 bases separated the two germline ends. In germline, CDR1 is MGHRA, CDR2 YSYEKL. In DNA, the CDR3 is TGCGCCAGCAGCCAGGGGTTCTACAATGAGCAGTTCTTC. Translated: CASSQGFYNEQFF.

This clonotype was detected many times. V and J are TRBV12-3 or TRBV12-4 and TRBJ1-2; possible D gene TRBD1, 6 bases. This CDR3 has 12 amino acids. The V end lost 1 base, the J end lost 8 bases, and 8 bases lay between the germline ends. Written as DNA, the CDR3 is TGTGCCAGCAGTTTAGAGGGGGTAGGCTACACCTTC. Translation gives CASSLEGVGYTF.